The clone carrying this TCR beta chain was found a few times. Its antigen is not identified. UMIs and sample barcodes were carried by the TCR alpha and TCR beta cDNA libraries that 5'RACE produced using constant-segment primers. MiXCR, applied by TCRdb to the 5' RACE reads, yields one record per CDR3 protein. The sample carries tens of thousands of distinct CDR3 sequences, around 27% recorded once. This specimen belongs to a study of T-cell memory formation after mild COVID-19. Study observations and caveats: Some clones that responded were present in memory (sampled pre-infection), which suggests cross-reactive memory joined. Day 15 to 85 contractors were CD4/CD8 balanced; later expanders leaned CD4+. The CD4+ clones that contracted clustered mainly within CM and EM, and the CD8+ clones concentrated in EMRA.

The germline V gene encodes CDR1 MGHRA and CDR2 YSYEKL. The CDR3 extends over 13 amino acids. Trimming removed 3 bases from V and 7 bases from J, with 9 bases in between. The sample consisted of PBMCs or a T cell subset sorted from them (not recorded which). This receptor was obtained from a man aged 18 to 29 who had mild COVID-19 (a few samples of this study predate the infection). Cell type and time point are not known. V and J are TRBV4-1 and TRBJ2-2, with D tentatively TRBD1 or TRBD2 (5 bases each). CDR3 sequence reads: CASSQGPIGELFF. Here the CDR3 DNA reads TGCGCCAGCAGCCAGGGACCGATCGGGGAGCTGTTTTTT.